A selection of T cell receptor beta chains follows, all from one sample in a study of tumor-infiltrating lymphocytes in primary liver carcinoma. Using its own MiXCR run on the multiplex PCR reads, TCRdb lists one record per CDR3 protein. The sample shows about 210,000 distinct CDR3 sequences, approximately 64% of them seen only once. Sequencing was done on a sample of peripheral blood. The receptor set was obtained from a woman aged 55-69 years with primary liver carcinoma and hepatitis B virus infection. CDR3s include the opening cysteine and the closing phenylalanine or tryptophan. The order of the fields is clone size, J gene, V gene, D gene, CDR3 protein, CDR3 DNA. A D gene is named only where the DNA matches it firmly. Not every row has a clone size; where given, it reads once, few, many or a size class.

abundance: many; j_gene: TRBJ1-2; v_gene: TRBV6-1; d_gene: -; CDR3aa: CASSGEETGNYGYTF; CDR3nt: TGTGCCAGCAGTGGAGAAGAAACAGGGAACTATGGCTACACCTTC
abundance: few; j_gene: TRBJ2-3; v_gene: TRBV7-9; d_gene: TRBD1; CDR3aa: CASSSRDSSTDTQYF; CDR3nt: TGTGCCAGCAGCTCCCGGGACAGTAGCACAGATACGCAGTATTTT
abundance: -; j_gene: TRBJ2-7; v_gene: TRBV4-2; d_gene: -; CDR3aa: CVSSPLGFSYEQYF; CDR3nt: TGTGTCAGCAGCCCCCTAGGCTTCTCCTACGAGCAGTACTTC
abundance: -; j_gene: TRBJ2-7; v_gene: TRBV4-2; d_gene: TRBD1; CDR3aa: CANNQDTTGGYEQYF; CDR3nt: TGTGCCAACAACCAAGATACGACAGGGGGCTACGAGCAGTACTTC
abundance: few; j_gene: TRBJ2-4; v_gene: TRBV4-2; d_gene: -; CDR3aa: CASSQVSRTMSKNIQYF; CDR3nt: TGTGCCAGCAGCCAAGTATCTCGTACAATGAGCAAAAACATTCAGTACTTC
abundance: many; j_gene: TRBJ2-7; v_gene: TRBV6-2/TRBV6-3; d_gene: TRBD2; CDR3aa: CASRPGGQGYEQYF; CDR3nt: TGTGCCAGCAGGCCGGGAGGGCAGGGGTACGAGCAGTACTTC
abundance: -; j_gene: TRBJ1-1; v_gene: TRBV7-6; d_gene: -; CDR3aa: CASSPVDMNTEAFF; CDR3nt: TGTGCCAGCAGCCCCGTTGACATGAACACTGAAGCTTTCTTT
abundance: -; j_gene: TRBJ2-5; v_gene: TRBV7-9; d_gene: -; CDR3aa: CASSPIAVGQETQYF; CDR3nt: TGTGCCAGCAGCCCTATTGCCGTGGGACAAGAGACCCAGTACTTC
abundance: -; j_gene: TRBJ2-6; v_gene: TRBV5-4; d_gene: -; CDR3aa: CASSFGAIGSGANVLTF; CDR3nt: TGTGCCAGCAGCTTTGGGGCGATAGGCTCTGGGGCCAACGTCCTGACTTTC
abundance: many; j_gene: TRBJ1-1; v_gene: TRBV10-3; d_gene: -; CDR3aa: CAISGSPGAGDTEAFF; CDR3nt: TGTGCCATCAGTGGGTCCCCGGGGGCGGGCGACACTGAAGCTTTCTTT
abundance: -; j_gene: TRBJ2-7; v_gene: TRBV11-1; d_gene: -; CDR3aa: CASSLDRKKQYF; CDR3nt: TGTGCCAGCAGCTTAGACAGGAAAAAGCAGTATTTC
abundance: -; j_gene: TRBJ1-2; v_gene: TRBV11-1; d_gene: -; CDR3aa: CASSSGHAAYTF; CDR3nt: TGTGCCAGCAGCTCTGGACACGCTGCCTACACCTTC